This T cell receptor beta chain is drawn from a study of T cell repertoires in ileal Crohn's disease. The wider study: Patients had a median approximately 7.5-year disease duration, and less than 40% were active smokers.

As to this clone: An end of the junction does not agree with germline; a read error may underlie this.

TCRdb's copy holds only in-frame clones and misses some; the assay was immunoSEQ multiplex PCR. In the table there are 30,000 to 35,000 clones, around four fifths of which are singletons. In germline, CDR1 is SEHNR, CDR2 FQNEAQ (reference sequence). The CDR3 is 12 residues long. The specimen was ileal tissue. The TCR comes from an adult with Crohn's disease. The chain recombines TRBV7-9 with TRBJ2-7; the D gene is possibly TRBD2 (5 bases). The CDR3 sequence: CASSPLATQGPF. The CDR3 coding sequence is TGTGCCAGCAGCCCCCTAGCCACCCAAGGACCCTTC.